Listed below are T cell receptor beta chains from one sample, sequenced in a study of T cells in Graves' hyperthyroidism and ophthalmopathy. MiXCR was run by TCRdb on the multiplex PCR reads, yielding one entry per CDR3 protein. There are some 800,000 distinct CDR3 sequences in the sample; roughly 40% occur only once, and about 9% lies in the top ten. Sequencing input: blood. The receptors derive from a man aged 18 to 35 with Graves' hyperthyroidism. CDR3s include the opening cysteine and the closing phenylalanine or tryptophan. The D gene is left open where the match is weak. Clone size, where shown, is once, few, many, or a class for clones that have expanded.

d_gene,abundance,v_gene,j_gene,CDR3aa,CDR3nt
.,.,TRBV10-2,TRBJ2-6,CASSESSSSSGANVLTF,TGCGCCAGCAGTGAGTCCAGCTCAAGCTCTGGGGCCAACGTCCTGACTTTC
.,.,TRBV7-9,TRBJ2-2,CASSQEGDGELFF,TGTGCCAGCAGCCAAGAGGGAGACGGGGAGCTGTTTTTT
.,.,TRBV20-1,TRBJ1-1,CSARSHGILNTEAFF,TGCAGTGCTAGATCCCATGGCATCTTAAACACTGAAGCTTTCTTT
.,few,TRBV12-5,TRBJ1-5,CASGLPPHQPQHF,TGTGCTAGTGGTCTCCCTCCCCATCAGCCCCAGCATTTT
.,few,TRBV7-6,TRBJ1-5,CASSTRWGSNQPQHF,TGTGCCAGCAGTACGAGGTGGGGGAGCAATCAGCCCCAGCATTTT
.,.,TRBV6-5,TRBJ1-1,CASARGAEAFF,TGTGCCAGCGCGCGGGGGGCTGAAGCTTTCTTT
.,many,TRBV5-1,TRBJ1-2,CASSLRADPSAAGYTF,TGCGCCAGCAGCTTGAGGGCAGACCCCAGTGCTGCTGGCTACACCTTC
TRBD2,.,TRBV19,TRBJ2-7,CAGPGGTLYEQYF,TGTGCCGGCCCGGGGGGGACCCTCTACGAGCAGTACTTC
TRBD2,.,TRBV9,TRBJ2-5,CASSDLEREGLETQYF,TGTGCCAGCAGCGACCTAGAGCGGGAGGGCCTAGAGACCCAGTACTTC
TRBD1,many,TRBV10-3,TRBJ1-2,CAISESRTGDYGYTF,TGTGCCATCAGTGAGTCTAGGACAGGGGACTATGGCTACACCTTC
TRBD1,many,TRBV25-1,TRBJ2-5,CASSLVGTDQETQYF,TGTGCCAGCAGCCTAGTAGGGACAGACCAAGAGACCCAGTACTTC
.,many,TRBV7-9,TRBJ1-3,CASSLEGGNTIYF,TGTGCCAGCAGCTTAGAGGGCGGAAACACCATATATTTT
TRBD2,.,TRBV6-2/TRBV6-3,TRBJ2-7,CATIGTSGYEQYF,TGTGCCACCATCGGGACTAGCGGATACGAGCAGTACTTC
.,few,TRBV20-1,TRBJ2-2,CSATPGLADTGELFF,TGCAGTGCTACCCCGGGGCTAGCAGACACCGGGGAGCTGTTTTTT
.,.,TRBV19,TRBJ1-2,CASSTGGGEQLYGYTF,TGTGCCAGTAGTACCGGAGGGGGGGAACAGCTCTATGGCTACACCTTC
.,.,TRBV7-9,TRBJ1-4,CATLDGEKLFF,TGTGCCACCCTTGACGGAGAAAAACTGTTTTTT
TRBD1,once,TRBV5-1,TRBJ1-1,CASSIGQGGKSTEAFF,TGCGCCAGCAGCATAGGACAGGGTGGTAAATCCACTGAAGCTTTCTTT
TRBD2,few,TRBV5-1,TRBJ2-2,CASSFPSGRAANTGELFF,TGCGCCAGCAGCTTCCCTAGCGGGAGGGCCGCGAACACCGGGGAGCTGTTTTTT
.,.,TRBV6-6,TRBJ1-4,CASRHLREKLFF,TGTGCCAGCAGGCACCTTAGGGAAAAACTGTTTTTT
.,few,TRBV7-2,TRBJ2-7,CASSLVRGRTVVYEQYF,TGTGCCAGCAGCTTAGTCAGGGGACGCACGGTTGTATACGAGCAGTACTTC
TRBD1,.,TRBV19,TRBJ1-2,CASSIEGDRSNYGYTF,TGTGCCAGTAGTATAGAGGGGGACAGATCTAACTATGGCTACACCTTC
.,few,TRBV7-2,TRBJ1-5,CASSLRDKNQPQHF,TGTGCCAGCAGCCTTAGGGACAAAAATCAGCCCCAGCATTTT
.,few,TRBV9,TRBJ2-7,CASSLGRAPYEQYF,TGTGCCAGCAGCTTAGGCCGCGCACCCTACGAGCAGTACTTC
.,many,TRBV10-3,TRBJ2-5,CAIRRTGEETQYF,TGTGCCATCAGACGGACGGGGGAAGAGACCCAGTACTTC
.,few,TRBV4-2,TRBJ1-2,CASGGWGGYTF,TGTGCCAGCGGGGGATGGGGTGGCTACACCTTC
.,few,TRBV6-5,TRBJ1-3,CASRKQDSGNTIYF,TGTGCCAGCAGGAAACAGGACTCTGGAAACACCATATATTTT
.,many,TRBV14,TRBJ2-2,CASSHGGNTGELFF,TGTGCCAGCAGCCACGGCGGGAACACCGGGGAGCTGTTTTTT
.,many,TRBV2,TRBJ2-5,CASGGAGRDRETQYF,TGTGCCAGCGGGGGGGCAGGGCGTGATCGGGAGACCCAGTACTTC
.,.,TRBV2,TRBJ1-4,CASSLQSTNEKLFF,TGTGCCAGCAGCCTACAGTCAACTAATGAAAAACTGTTTTTT
TRBD1,.,TRBV12-3/TRBV12-4,TRBJ1-4,CASSHSDRGYRKANEKLFF,TGTGCCAGCAGCCACTCTGACAGGGGATATAGGAAAGCTAATGAAAAACTGTTTTTT
.,.,TRBV25-1,TRBJ1-1,CASSEGEGMSSEAFF,TGTGCCAGCTCGGAAGGGGAGGGGATGAGCTCTGAAGCTTTCTTT
.,many,TRBV10-2,TRBJ2-7,CASRLGTEQYF,TGCGCCAGCCGCCTAGGGACCGAGCAGTACTTC
.,.,TRBV29-1,TRBJ2-5,CSAMDLRDIKETQYF,TGCAGCGCGATGGATCTCCGGGACATCAAAGAGACCCAGTACTTC
TRBD1,many,TRBV29-1,TRBJ1-5,CSVGRDRFQPQHF,TGCAGCGTTGGTAGGGACAGGTTTCAGCCCCAGCATTTT
TRBD2,few,TRBV7-2,TRBJ2-7,CASSQLASGGSYEQYF,TGCGCCAGCAGCCAATTGGCTAGCGGGGGCTCCTACGAGCAGTACTTC
TRBD2,.,TRBV7-9,TRBJ2-7,CASTLSGAHYEQYF,TGTGCCAGCACCCTTAGCGGGGCCCACTACGAGCAGTACTTC
.,.,TRBV15,TRBJ2-7,CATSRGPSQGQYF,TGTGCCACCAGCAGAGGGCCAAGCCAAGGGCAGTACTTC
.,many,TRBV4-1,TRBJ2-7,CASSHGDYEQYF,TGCGCCAGCAGCCATGGGGACTACGAGCAGTACTTC
.,.,TRBV11-2,TRBJ2-7,CASNLLGGEQYF,TGTGCCAGCAACCTACTCGGGGGCGAGCAGTACTTC
.,few,TRBV7-9,TRBJ2-2,CASTWELFF,TGTGCCAGCACCTGGGAGCTGTTTTTT
.,once,TRBV29-1,TRBJ1-6,CSVEAGKGSPLHF,TGCAGCGTTGAAGCAGGGAAGGGTTCACCCCTCCACTTT
TRBD2,few,TRBV7-3,TRBJ2-7,CASSSVAGPIYEQYF,TGTGCCAGCAGCTCAGTAGCGGGGCCGATCTACGAGCAGTACTTC
.,many,TRBV7-9,TRBJ2-7,CASSPPQEWYEQYF,TGTGCCAGCAGCCCCCCACAGGAATGGTACGAGCAGTACTTC
TRBD2,.,TRBV7-3,TRBJ2-1,CASSDTRTSVYNEQFF,TGTGCCAGCAGCGATACCCGGACTAGCGTCTACAATGAGCAGTTCTTC
.,.,TRBV20-1,TRBJ2-2,CSAREGYTNTGELFF,TGCAGTGCTAGAGAAGGCTACACGAACACCGGGGAGCTGTTTTTT
.,.,TRBV5-1,TRBJ1-1,CASSLSFQANTEAFF,TGCGCCAGCAGCTTGTCGTTCCAGGCGAACACTGAAGCTTTCTTT
TRBD1,.,TRBV7-2,TRBJ1-2,CASSQATGDQYGYTF,TGTGCCAGCAGCCAAGCAACAGGGGACCAATATGGCTACACCTTC
TRBD2,.,TRBV11-1,TRBJ2-7,CASSLPREGIPYYEQYF,TGTGCCAGCAGCCTACCAAGGGAGGGTATTCCTTACTACGAGCAGTACTTC
.,.,TRBV7-9,TRBJ1-4,CASSWGRASEKLFF,TGTGCCAGCAGTTGGGGCCGGGCGAGTGAAAAACTGTTTTTT
.,.,TRBV7-9,TRBJ2-7,CASSLGGSISYEQYF,TGTGCCAGCAGCTTAGGAGGCAGTATTTCCTACGAGCAGTACTTC
.,.,TRBV12-3/TRBV12-4,TRBJ1-1,CAVQRLGNTEAFF,TGTGCCGTGCAGAGGTTGGGGAACACTGAAGCTTTCTTT
.,few,TRBV6-4,TRBJ1-1,CASSEVREAEAFF,TGTGCCAGCAGTGAGGTCAGGGAGGCTGAAGCTTTCTTT
TRBD1,.,TRBV20-1,TRBJ2-7,CSARPLVQGDGYEQYF,TGCAGTGCTAGACCCCTTGTACAGGGGGACGGCTACGAGCAGTACTTC
.,many,TRBV7-9,TRBJ2-7,CASSLGGREQYF,TGTGCCAGCAGCCTTGGGGGCCGCGAGCAGTACTTC
.,.,TRBV2,TRBJ2-7,CASSGLGNNEQYF,TGTGCCAGCAGTGGCCTGGGGAACAATGAGCAGTACTTC